A single sample is the source of the 9 T cell receptor beta chains below, sequenced in a study of Graves' ophthalmopathy and Graves' hyperthyroidism. The authors amplified TCR beta CDR3 regions, and they did so from RNA transcripts for repertoire sequencing. First-round RT-PCR with HTBI primers preceded a second-round multiplex PCR. TCRdb reprocessed the multiplex PCR reads with MiXCR, giving one entry per CDR3 protein. The sample yields over 500,000 distinct CDR3 sequences, 20% to 25% seen once. The sequenced sample was peripheral blood. Every receptor here comes from a woman between 18 and 29 years old with stable Graves' hyperthyroidism. Some clones in this sample may be carry-over from other donors' samples.

This clonotype was picked up many times. The chain uses TRBV20-1 and TRBJ2-7; 10 bases match TRBD1. This CDR3 region has 15 residues. Losses at the gene ends were 3 bases for V and 3 bases for J; bases not matched to a gene: 8. Germline loops: CDR1 DFQATT, CDR2 SNEGSKA (reference sequence). CDR3 coding DNA: TGCAGTGCTAGTCGCCGGGACAGGGGTAGCTACGAGCAGTACTTC. Translated: CSASRRDRGSYEQYF.

This clonotype was detected ten times or more. V gene TRBV6-5 combines with J gene TRBJ2-2; D ambiguous. Trimming left V 6 bases short and J 2 bases short, with 13 bases between. The CDR3 loop spans 15 amino acids. Germline CDR1 MNHEY, CDR2 SVGAGI. The chain's CDR3 is CASSYRAINTGELFF. The CDR3 nucleotides are TGTGCCAGCAGCTATCGGGCCATCAACACCGGGGAGCTGTTTTTT.

This clonotype was detected ten times or more. This rearrangement joins TRBV12-3 or TRBV12-4 to TRBJ1-5; D perhaps matches TRBD1 (6 bases). V was cut by 1 base and J by 4 bases, with 11 bases left in between. The CDR3 consists of 15 residues. DNA of the CDR3: TGTGCCAGCAGTTTAGGGACAGCTTCTAATCAGCCCCAGCATTTT. Protein sequence: CASSLGTASNQPQHF.

This clonotype was recorded only once. The genes are TRBV7-6 and TRBJ1-6; 11 bases agree with TRBD1. The trim removed 2 bases at V and 9 bases at J, leaving 6 bases unmatched. Germline V CDR1 and CDR2: SGHVS, FNYEAQ. This CDR3 has 16 residues. The CDR3 nucleotides read TGTGCCAGCAGCTTACTAGGAGGACAGGGGGCTTCACCCCTCCACTTT. Translating it yields CASSLLGGQGASPLHF.

The genes are TRBV20-1 and TRBJ1-3; the D gene is possibly TRBD1 (5 bases). Germline-derived CDR1 and CDR2 are DFQATT and SNEGSKA (reference sequence). V was cut by 3 bases and J by 8 bases, with 14 bases left in between. CDR3 length: 13 residues. The CDR3 coding sequence is TGCAGTGCTAGGGCATCAGGGTCGGACACCATATATTTT. This gives the protein CSARASGSDTIYF.

This clonotype has ten or more counts. The chain links TRBV2 to TRBJ1-1, with D unresolved. This CDR3 is built from 14 residues. Germline CDR1 and CDR2: SNHLY and FYNNEI. Deletions cut 1 base from V and 3 bases from J, with 9 bases between. DNA for the CDR3: TGTGCCAGCAGTGAAGGTCGACACTACACTGAAGCTTTCTTT. This codes for CASSEGRHYTEAFF. Drawing the rest from reference TRBV2 and TRBJ1-1, the complete variable domain is EPEVTQTPSHQVTQMGQEVILRCVPISNHLYFYWYRQILGQKVEFLVSFYNNEISEKSEIFDDQFSVERPDGSNFTLKIRSTKLEDSAMYFCASSEGRHYTEAFFGQGTRLTVV.

The gene calls are TRBV2 and TRBJ2-7; the match to TRBD2 covers 11 bases. From germline, CDR1 is SNHLY and CDR2 FYNNEI. The CDR3 is made up of 14 amino acids. Trimming removed 5 bases from V and 6 bases from J; junction bases left unmatched: 6. CDR3 sequence: CASSLAGGPFEQYF. The CDR3 DNA follows: TGTGCCAGCAGTTTAGCGGGGGGGCCCTTCGAGCAGTACTTC.

The chain joins TRBV20-1 to TRBJ2-7; D gene unclear. Germline CDR1 is DFQATT and CDR2 is SNEGSKA (reference sequence). This CDR3 contains 12 residues. Trimming pared 3 bases from V and 2 bases from J, leaving 8 bases between. The CDR3 sequence: CSASRNPYEQYF. The CDR3 DNA sequence: TGCAGTGCTAGCAGGAACCCCTACGAGCAGTACTTC.

The chain combines TRBV4-2 with TRBJ2-5; 9 bases are a match to TRBD2. In germline, CDR1 is LGHNA, CDR2 YNFKEQ. The CDR3 consists of 14 residues. V gave up 1 base and J gave up 3 bases; unmatched junction bases: 0. DNA for the CDR3: TGTGCCAGCAGCCAAGGGACTAGCGAAGAGACCCAGTACTTC. It translates to CASSQGTSEETQYF.